This T cell receptor beta chain emerged from a study of siplizumab effects on memory and regulatory T cells. Notes on the study in general: In controls, roughly 25% of mappable alloreactive CD4+ clones were Treg-derived on average, versus roughly 63% with siplizumab.

As regards this clone: Its antigen is currently unknown. Other nucleotide sequences from this sample produce the same CDR3.

The germline V gene encodes CDR1 SQVTM and CDR2 ANQGSEA. This CDR3 comprises 11 residues. V lost 5 bases and J 4 bases, leaving 8 bases between the germline ends. Some clones are missing from TCRdb's copy, which holds only in-frame ones; the method was immunoSEQ multiplex PCR. The data contain roughly 110,000 clones, around 93% of them singletons. This TCR was recovered from a human donor in good health. Sequenced sample: non-Treg CD4+ T cells sorted from blood. This chain links TRBV29-1 with TRBJ1-2; TRBD1 might be the D (6 bases). Here the CDR3 DNA reads TGCAGCGTTTCAGGGGCCTATGGCTACACCTTC. Encoded protein: CSVSGAYGYTF.